This T cell receptor (beta chain) was documented in a study of blood T cell repertoires in COVID-19. This CDR3 comprises 18 residues. CDR1 and CDR2 from the germline V gene are MNHNS and SASEGT. Trimming cost V 2 bases and J 4 bases, with 23 bases left between them. Each participant's cohort was designated according to participant-reported clinical history. Assay: immunoSEQ multiplex PCR; the TCRdb copy retains only in-frame clones and omits some. The sample includes approximately 210,000 clones, over 75% of them seen just once. This sequence originates from a man aged 25 to 40 with acute COVID-19. The rearrangement links TRBV6-1 to TRBJ1-2; tentatively, D is TRBD1 (6 bases). Source material: PBMCs or T cells enriched from blood (not recorded which). CDR3 amino acids: CASSEPGSPRQELYGYTF. The CDR3 DNA follows: TGTGCCAGCAGTGAACCAGGGTCCCCGAGACAGGAGCTCTATGGCTACACCTTC.